These 26 T cell receptor beta chains were sequenced from one sample in a study of T cell repertoires in ileal Crohn's disease. The time point is: proximal margin of the surgical specimen (macroscopically non-inflamed). Here immunoSEQ multiplex PCR was the method, and the copy in TCRdb shows in-frame clones only, minus some. This table has 4,500 to 6,500 clones, more than 75% appearing once. Sequenced input: ileal tissue. The receptors here all came from an adult with Crohn's disease.

This clone was detected once. The chain uses TRBV9 and TRBJ2-5; no firm D call. Trimming removed 4 bases from V and 2 bases from J, with 9 bases in between. This CDR3 is 13 amino acids long. The germline gives CDR1 SGDLS, CDR2 YYNGEE. Here the CDR3 DNA reads TGTGCCAGCAGCCAGCGCCCACAAGAGACCCAGTACTTC. Protein: CASSQRPQETQYF.

V gene TRBV27 combines with J gene TRBJ2-1; 13 bases map to TRBD2. CDR1 and CDR2 from the germline V gene are MNHEY and SMNVEV (reference sequence). The CDR3 spans 16 residues. Germline trimming cut 3 bases from V and 2 bases from J; bases unmatched to any gene: 1. Here the CDR3 reads CASSFGLAGAYNEQFF. The CDR3, as DNA: TGTGCCAGCAGTTTCGGACTAGCGGGAGCCTACAATGAGCAGTTCTTC.

V is TRBV7-8 and J is TRBJ1-3; the D is unclear. The V end lost 1 base, the J end lost 0 bases, and 13 bases lay between the germline ends. Germline V gene lookup returns CDR1 SGHVS and CDR2 FQNEAQ. The CDR3 runs to 17 residues. CDR3 DNA: TGTGCCAGCAGCTTAGGTGTGGGCCTGAGCTCTGGAAACACCATATATTTT. Protein sequence: CASSLGVGLSSGNTIYF.

J is TRBJ2-3 and V is TRBV9; 8 nucleotides match TRBD2. The V gene end was trimmed by 4 bases and the J gene end by 1 base; junction bases not matched to a gene: 2. Germline V gene lookup returns CDR1 SGDLS and CDR2 YYNGEE. This CDR3 contains 14 residues. Here the CDR3 reads CASSFSGGTDTQYF. The CDR3 DNA reads as TGTGCCAGCAGCTTTAGCGGGGGCACAGATACGCAGTATTTT. Filled out from reference TRBV9 and TRBJ2-3, the complete variable domain reads DSGVTQTPKHLITATGQRVTLRCSPRSGDLSVYWYQQSLDQGLQFLIQYYNGEERAKGNILERFSAQQFPDLHSELNLSSLELGDSALYFCASSFSGGTDTQYFGPGTRLTVL.

The chain has TRBV7-9 and TRBJ2-2; a weak D match, TRBD1 (5 bases). Germline V lookup: CDR1 SEHNR, CDR2 FQNEAQ (reference sequence). This CDR3 is 16 amino acids long. Trimming stripped 1 base from V and 0 bases from J, with 9 bases between. The CDR3 region is CASSLDQGTNTGELFF. The DNA for the CDR3 is TGTGCCAGCAGCTTAGATCAGGGAACGAACACCGGGGAGCTGTTTTTT.

V is TRBV19 and J is TRBJ1-2; 11 nucleotides line up with TRBD1. The CDR3 is 14 residues long. The V segment lost 6 bases and the J segment 6 bases; nucleotides outside the gene matches: 6. Germline V CDR1 and CDR2: LNHDA, SQIVND (reference sequence). The CDR3 DNA sequence: TGTGCCAGTAGAGGGACAGGGGGTGAGAATGGCTACACCTTC. Protein product: CASRGTGGENGYTF.

The chain's CDR3 is CASSLGGYEQFF. The DNA for the CDR3 is TGTGCCAGCAGTTTAGGGGGTTATGAGCAGTTCTTC. The chain couples TRBV27 to TRBJ2-1; D is perhaps TRBD1 or TRBD2 (5 bases each). V was shortened by 2 bases and J by 8 bases, with 7 bases between the two germline ends. The CDR3 is made up of 12 amino acids. CDR1 MNHEY and CDR2 SMNVEV come from the germline V gene (reference sequence).

The CDR3 reads CASNSDRETQYF. CDR3 coding DNA: TGTGCCAGCAATTCGGACCGGGAGACCCAGTACTTC. J is TRBJ2-5 and V is TRBV5-6; D gene ambiguous. Germline V gene sequence: CDR1 SGHDT, CDR2 YYEEEE. V was shortened by 6 bases and J by 5 bases, with 11 bases between the two germline ends. This CDR3 has 12 residues.

V is TRBV29-1 and J is TRBJ2-3, with TRBD2 as a possible D gene (6 bases). The CDR3 totals 12 residues. V was shortened by 7 bases and J by 4 bases, with 12 bases between the two germline ends. CDR1 and CDR2 (germline): SQVTM, ANQGSEA. The CDR3 loop is CSARTSSDTQYF. The CDR3 DNA is TGCAGCGCGCGCACTAGCTCAGATACGCAGTATTTT.

The chain joins TRBV5-1 to TRBJ1-4; 9 nucleotides match TRBD1. The CDR3 runs 14 residues. With 4 bases clipped from V and 5 bases from J, the junction kept 3 bases outside the gene matches. The germline V gene encodes CDR1 SGHRS and CDR2 YFSETQ. The CDR3 is CASSAGQGNEKLFF. The CDR3 region has the DNA TGCGCCAGCAGCGCTGGACAGGGGAATGAAAAACTGTTTTTT. The full variable domain, rest sourced from reference TRBV5-1 and TRBJ1-4, is KAGVTQTPRYLIKTRGQQVTLSCSPISGHRSVSWYQQTPGQGLQFLFEYFSETQRNKGNFPGRFSGRQFSNSRSEMNVSTLELGDSALYLCASSAGQGNEKLFFGSGTQLSVL.

The chain joins TRBV30 to TRBJ1-3; D call uncertain. There are 13 residues in the CDR3. V lost 6 bases to trimming and J lost 1 base, with 10 bases between them. Germline V gene sequence: CDR1 GTSNPN, CDR2 SVGIG (reference sequence). CDR3 in amino acids: CACTQESGNTIYF. CDR3 bases: TGTGCCTGTACTCAAGAATCTGGAAACACCATATATTTT. Drawing the rest from reference TRBV30 and TRBJ1-3, the complete variable domain is SQTIHQWPATLVQPVGSPLSLECTVEGTSNPNLYWYRQAAGRGLQLLFYSVGIGQISSEVPQNLSASRPQDRQFILSSKKLLLSDSGFYLCACTQESGNTIYFGEGSWLTVV.

V usage is TRBV7-9 and J usage is TRBJ1-4; no clear D gene. This CDR3 spans 14 amino acids. Germline V lookup: CDR1 SEHNR, CDR2 FQNEAQ (reference sequence). Trimming pared 1 base from V and 5 bases from J, leaving 8 bases between. The CDR3 nucleotides are TGTGCCAGCAGCTTAGATCTTGAAAATGAAAAACTGTTTTTT. Protein product: CASSLDLENEKLFF.

The rearrangement links TRBV30 to TRBJ2-3; TRBD2 matches 12 bases. The length of the CDR3 is 15 residues. Germline lookup yields CDR1 GTSNPN and CDR2 SVGIG (reference sequence). V dropped 0 bases and J dropped 9; count of bases not matched to a gene: 7. CDR3 region: CAWSVTGTSGRTQYF. The DNA for the CDR3 is TGTGCCTGGAGTGTAACAGGAACTAGCGGGAGGACGCAGTATTTT. The full variable domain, completed using reference TRBV30 and TRBJ2-3, is SQTIHQWPATLVQPVGSPLSLECTVEGTSNPNLYWYRQAAGRGLQLLFYSVGIGQISSEVPQNLSASRPQDRQFILSSKKLLLSDSGFYLCAWSVTGTSGRTQYFGPGTRLTVL.

The chain links TRBV18 to TRBJ1-2; D ambiguous. In germline, CDR1 is KGHSH, CDR2 LQKENI. The V gene lost 2 bases and the J gene lost 3 bases, with 10 bases spanning the gap. The CDR3 runs 14 residues. In nucleotides, the CDR3 is TGTGCCAGCTCACCAGGCGGGGTTGACTATGGCTACACCTTC. Its translation is CASSPGGVDYGYTF.

This clone was seen more than once but under ten times. The chain recombines TRBV29-1 with TRBJ1-2; D is perhaps TRBD1 (6 bases). There are 13 residues in the CDR3. Germline V gives CDR1 SQVTM, CDR2 ANQGSEA. The V and J ends lost 4 bases and 7 bases respectively, with 16 bases between them. DNA of the CDR3: TGCAGCGTTGTCACAGGGACGTTAGGTGGCTACACCTTC. Amino acid sequence: CSVVTGTLGGYTF.

This clone was observed a single time. The CDR3 DNA is TGTGCCAGCAGCCGTGCGCAGGGGGGACAAGAGACCCAGTACTTC. It is translated as CASSRAQGGQETQYF. The V gene is TRBV14, the J gene TRBJ2-5, with D perhaps matching TRBD1 (7 bases). V gave up 4 bases and J gave up 2 bases, with 14 bases separating them. CDR3 length: 15 amino acids. The germline CDR1 and CDR2 sequences are SGHDN and FVKESK.

The chain couples TRBV2 to TRBJ2-2, with 12 nucleotides matching TRBD2. Trimming cost V 6 bases and J 5 bases; bases outside gene matches: 4. Germline V gives CDR1 SNHLY, CDR2 FYNNEI. The CDR3 totals 15 residues. Here the CDR3 reads CASRRLAGVTGELFF. The DNA for the CDR3 is TGTGCCAGCAGGCGACTAGCGGGAGTTACCGGGGAGCTGTTTTTT.

V usage is TRBV7-2 and J usage is TRBJ1-1; D remains unclear. The CDR3 sequence is 13 residues long. The germline V gene has CDR1 SGHTA and CDR2 FQGNSA. The V end was cut by 5 bases, the J end by 1 base, with 8 bases between. The CDR3 DNA is TGTGCCAGCAGCAGAGCGGCGAACACTGAAGCTTTCTTT. The encoded protein is CASSRAANTEAFF.

J is TRBJ1-1 and V is TRBV14; D gene uncertain. The CDR3 covers 13 residues. V lost 2 bases and J 0 bases, leaving 4 bases between the germline ends. Germline assignment: CDR1 SGHDN and CDR2 FVKESK. CDR3 nucleotides: TGTGCCAGCAGCCAACTCCTGAACACTGAAGCTTTCTTT. Encoded protein: CASSQLLNTEAFF.

The rearrangement links TRBV6-5 to TRBJ2-7, with 8 bases matching TRBD2. Germline assignment: CDR1 MNHEY and CDR2 SVGAGI. The CDR3 spans 15 residues. V lost 0 bases and J lost 7; bases outside the gene matches: 8. The CDR3 DNA is TGTGCCAGCAGTTACTCACCTAGCGGGTCTGGGGAGCAGTACTTC. Residues: CASSYSPSGSGEQYF.

The chain couples TRBV4-2 to TRBJ2-3, with 7 bases that match TRBD1. This CDR3 comprises 14 residues. The V and J ends lost 4 bases and 6 bases, in that order; junction bases with no gene match: 7. CDR1 LGHNA and CDR2 YNFKEQ come from the germline V gene. Here the CDR3 DNA reads TGTGCCAGCAGCCCCCGACAGGGTCCGGATACGCAGTATTTT. Its translation: CASSPRQGPDTQYF.

The chain employs TRBV14 and TRBJ2-5; D call uncertain. Germline CDR1 and CDR2: SGHDN and FVKESK. Trimming took off 0 bases at V and 8 bases at J, with 13 bases between the two ends. This CDR3 spans 14 amino acids. The CDR3 sequence is CASSQDLGLGTQYF. In DNA, the CDR3 is TGTGCCAGCAGCCAAGATCTGGGGTTGGGAACCCAGTACTTC. Using reference TRBV14 and TRBJ2-5 for the parts outside the CDR3, the full variable domain is EAGVTQFPSHSVIEKGQTVTLRCDPISGHDNLYWYRRVMGKEIKFLLHFVKESKQDESGMPNNRFLAERTGGTYSTLKVQPAELEDSGVYFCASSQDLGLGTQYFGPGTRLLVL.

A single count supports this clone. The V gene is TRBV15, the J gene TRBJ1-2; perhaps TRBD1 as D (6 bases). Deletions cut 4 bases from V and 4 bases from J, with 16 bases between. Germline V gene lookup returns CDR1 LNHNV and CDR2 YYDKDF (reference sequence). The CDR3 has 15 amino acids. The CDR3 nucleotides are TGTGCCACCAGCAAAGCTTTTGGGGACACCTATGGCTACACCTTC. Translating it yields CATSKAFGDTYGYTF.

V usage is TRBV5-1 and J usage is TRBJ2-7, with D tentatively TRBD1 (5 bases). Trimming pared 1 base from V and 0 bases from J, leaving 8 bases between. Germline V gene lookup returns CDR1 SGHRS and CDR2 YFSETQ. The CDR3 runs 14 residues. CDR3 coding DNA: TGCGCCAGCAGCTTGTTAGGGGTCTCCTACGAGCAGTACTTC. Translated: CASSLLGVSYEQYF.

The V gene is TRBV27, the J gene TRBJ1-5; D is ambiguous. CDR1 MNHEY and CDR2 SMNVEV come from the germline V gene (reference sequence). The CDR3 is 14 residues long. The V gene lost 3 bases and the J gene lost 4 bases, with 10 bases spanning the gap. CDR3 DNA sequence: TGTGCCAGCAGTTTCGGGATGGGTAATCAGCCCCAGCATTTT. This codes for CASSFGMGNQPQHF.

The V gene is TRBV30, the J gene TRBJ1-2; D unresolved. V was cut by 4 bases and J by 8 bases, with 14 bases left in between. The CDR3 runs 12 residues. Germline values: CDR1 GTSNPN, CDR2 SVGIG (reference sequence). CDR3 amino acids: CAWITAPGGYTF. DNA for the CDR3: TGTGCCTGGATTACCGCACCGGGAGGCTACACCTTC.